The 32 T cell receptor beta chains presented below share a single source sample, sequenced in a study of cytomegalovirus exposure and HLA in healthy donors. This PCR relied on a set of 60 Vbeta primers and 13 Jbeta primers. The repertoire was sequenced with immunoSEQ multiplex PCR; TCRdb's copy has only in-frame clones and lacks some. Among 120,000 to 150,000 clones listed, 66% were seen once. Material: PBMCs. The origin of the receptors is a woman aged 60-70 years in good health and CMV-seronegative.

The J gene is TRBJ1-1, the V gene TRBV7-8, with D perhaps TRBD1 (6 bases). V was cut by 7 bases and J by 1 base, with 10 bases left in between. Looked up from germline, CDR1 is SGHVS and CDR2 is FQNEAQ. The CDR3 totals 13 residues. The CDR3 nucleotides read TGTGCCAGCATGATGGGACAGAACACTGAAGCTTTCTTT. Translating gives CASMMGQNTEAFF.

The chain uses TRBV7-2 and TRBJ2-5; 7 nucleotides agree with TRBD1. The CDR3 loop spans 15 amino acids. The germline V gene has CDR1 SGHTA and CDR2 FQGNSA. V was pared by 2 bases and J by 2 bases, with 5 bases of the junction left unmatched. DNA of the CDR3: TGTGCCAGCAGCTTATGGCTGACAGGGCAAGAGACCCAGTACTTC. It encodes CASSLWLTGQETQYF.

Remarks on this clone: One end of the junction varies from germline; a read error may be responsible. This sequence joins TRBV7-9 and TRBJ2-3; TRBD2 matches 10 bases. The CDR3 covers 16 residues. Germline V gene sequence: CDR1 SEHNR, CDR2 FQNEAQ (reference sequence). The CDR3 DNA reads TGTTCCAGCAGCATTATAGCGGGGGGATTCACAGATACGCAGTATTTT. Translated: CSSSIIAGGFTDTQYF.

DNA for the CDR3: TGTGCCAGCGACAGGCGCAGGCAAGAGACCCAGTACTTC. Its translation is CASDRRRQETQYF. This chain links TRBV2 with TRBJ2-5, with D tentatively TRBD1 (6 bases). Germline assignment: CDR1 SNHLY and CDR2 FYNNEI. V lost 8 bases and J lost 2, with 12 bases in between. The CDR3 length is 13 residues.

CDR3 coding DNA: TGCGCCAGCAGCTTGGCCACAGATCCCACCGGGGAGCTGTTTTTT. Translating gives CASSLATDPTGELFF. The chain uses TRBV5-1 and TRBJ2-2; D unclear. Germline V gene lookup returns CDR1 SGHRS and CDR2 YFSETQ. The ends were cut back, 0 bases at V and 4 bases at J, with 10 bases in the middle. There are 15 residues in the CDR3.

The V gene is TRBV4-1, the J gene TRBJ2-3; 9 positions agree with TRBD2. V lost 4 bases and J lost 4; bases outside the gene matches: 9. The CDR3 length is 16 residues. Germline assignment: CDR1 MGHRA and CDR2 YSYEKL. The CDR3 protein is CASSLLGGGAPDTQYF. The DNA of the CDR3 is TGCGCCAGCAGCCTCCTTGGCGGGGGGGCCCCAGATACGCAGTATTTT.

In this sample, this clone turned up once. This rearrangement joins TRBV5-1 to TRBJ1-4, with D perhaps TRBD1 (5 bases). Trimming removed 0 bases at V and 6 bases at J, with 9 bases between. The CDR3 totals 14 residues. Germline V gene lookup returns CDR1 SGHRS and CDR2 YFSETQ. CDR3 coding DNA: TGCGCCAGCAGCTTGGTTGGGGCCGATGAAAAACTGTTTTTT. It encodes CASSLVGADEKLFF. The complete variable domain, with remaining parts taken from reference TRBV5-1 and TRBJ1-4, reads KAGVTQTPRYLIKTRGQQVTLSCSPISGHRSVSWYQQTPGQGLQFLFEYFSETQRNKGNFPGRFSGRQFSNSRSEMNVSTLELGDSALYLCASSLVGADEKLFFGSGTQLSVL.

CDR3: CASSREYRGENTEAFF. The CDR3 coding sequence is TGTGCCAGCAGCCGTGAATACAGGGGGGAAAACACTGAAGCTTTCTTT. This chain joins TRBV6-6 and TRBJ1-1, with TRBD1 identical over 8 bases. J lost 2 bases, V lost 6 bases, and 11 bases had no gene match. Looked up from germline, CDR1 is MNHNY and CDR2 is SVGAGI (reference sequence). The CDR3 consists of 16 residues.

This clone is a singleton in its sample. DNA of the CDR3: TGCACCAGCAGCCAAGTTAGGACAGGCAGCAATCAGCCCCAGCATTTT. The encoded protein is CTSSQVRTGSNQPQHF. The chain has TRBV1 and TRBJ1-5; the table's D call of TRBD1 was not tested on the DNA. TRBV1 is classified as a pseudogene. The CDR3 length is 16 residues.

Points on this clone: At one end the junction does not follow the germline gene, possibly because of a read error. The same CDR3 can be traced to other DNA sequences in this sample. This chain links TRBV2 with TRBJ2-7, with D perhaps matching TRBD1 (5 bases). The CDR3 consists of 15 residues. The V gene's germline CDR1 is SNHLY and CDR2 FYNNEI. The CDR3 sequence is CASSEGQFIAYEQYF. The CDR3 DNA follows: TGTGCCAGCAGTGAAGGACAGTTTATCGCCTACGAGCAATACTTC.

V gene TRBV7-8 combines with J gene TRBJ1-4; 9 positions agree with TRBD1. The CDR3 has 17 amino acids. The V and J ends lost 3 bases and 2 bases, in that order; junction bases with no gene match: 7. Germline CDR1 reads SGHVS; CDR2 reads FQNEAQ. The CDR3 sequence is CASSFGTGKRTNEKLFF. The DNA of the CDR3 is TGTGCCAGCAGCTTCGGGACAGGGAAGAGGACTAATGAAAAACTGTTTTTT.

This clone was seen only a few times. The V and J genes are TRBV2 and TRBJ2-2; TRBD1 might be the D (5 bases). The CDR3 loop spans 14 amino acids. The V and J ends lost 6 bases and 5 bases respectively, with 13 bases between them. CDR1 and CDR2 (germline): SNHLY, FYNNEI. The chain's CDR3 is CASRADKTTGELFF. Written as DNA, the CDR3 is TGTGCCAGCAGGGCGGACAAAACGACCGGGGAGCTGTTTTTT. The entire variable domain, with the rest obtained from reference TRBV2 and TRBJ2-2, is as follows: EPEVTQTPSHQVTQMGQEVILRCVPISNHLYFYWYRQILGQKVEFLVSFYNNEISEKSEIFDDQFSVERPDGSNFTLKIRSTKLEDSAMYFCASRADKTTGELFFGEGSRLTVL.

The chain recombines TRBV6-1 with TRBJ2-3, with TRBD2 matching over 14 bases. CDR1 is MNHNS, CDR2 SASEGT, per germline. V gave up 4 bases and J gave up 4 bases; unmatched junction bases: 13. CDR3 size: 19 residues. Written as DNA, the CDR3 is TGTGCCAGCAGTGGTCGGACTGGACTAGCGGGAGGTGGTGCAGATACGCAGTATTTT. Protein product: CASSGRTGLAGGGADTQYF.

V gene TRBV19 combines with J gene TRBJ1-1, with D perhaps matching TRBD1 (5 bases). The CDR3 is made up of 13 amino acids. CDR1 is LNHDA, CDR2 SQIVND, per germline (reference sequence). Trimming took off 4 bases at V and 3 bases at J, with 9 bases between the two ends. CDR3 amino acids: CASSTTGYTEAFF. The CDR3 nucleotides are TGTGCCAGTAGTACCACAGGATACACTGAAGCTTTCTTT.

The chain combines TRBV6-6 with TRBJ2-7, with D tentatively TRBD1 (6 bases). V was pared by 7 bases and J by 5 bases, with 15 bases between. The CDR3 contains 13 residues. Germline CDR1 reads MNHNY; CDR2 reads SVGAGI (reference sequence). The CDR3 spells CASKSDSSHEQYF. Here the CDR3 DNA reads TGTGCCAGCAAGTCGGACAGTTCCCACGAGCAGTACTTC.

This chain links TRBV5-1 with TRBJ2-7; 12 bases match TRBD2. With V trimmed by 4 bases and J by 7 bases, 9 bases remained unmatched. The CDR3 contains 15 residues. CDR1 and CDR2 from the germline V gene are SGHRS and YFSETQ. CDR3 protein: CASSGLAGSVGEQYF. Written as DNA, the CDR3 is TGCGCCAGCAGCGGACTAGCGGGGAGCGTTGGGGAGCAGTACTTC. Based on the CDR3 plus reference TRBV5-1 and TRBJ2-7, the full variable domain is KAGVTQTPRYLIKTRGQQVTLSCSPISGHRSVSWYQQTPGQGLQFLFEYFSETQRNKGNFPGRFSGRQFSNSRSEMNVSTLELGDSALYLCASSGLAGSVGEQYFGPGTRLTVT.

The J gene is TRBJ2-7, the V gene TRBV11-2, with TRBD1 matching 7 bases. Trimming took 4 bases from V and 3 from J; bases not matched to a gene: 9. The CDR3 loop spans 15 amino acids. Germline V gene sequence: CDR1 SGHAT, CDR2 FQNNGV. The CDR3 spells CASSSMTGFGYEQYF. CDR3 in DNA: TGTGCCAGCAGCTCAATGACAGGGTTCGGCTACGAGCAGTACTTC. Filled out from reference TRBV11-2 and TRBJ2-7, the complete variable domain reads EAGVAQSPRYKIIEKRQSVAFWCNPISGHATLYWYQQILGQGPKLLIQFQNNGVVDDSQLPKDRFSAERLKGVDSTLKIQPAKLEDSAVYLCASSSMTGFGYEQYFGPGTRLTVT.

This chain links TRBV6-1 with TRBJ1-4; no firm D call. V was cut by 10 bases and J by 8 bases, with 20 bases left in between. The CDR3 covers 14 residues. The germline V gene has CDR1 MNHNS and CDR2 SASEGT. The CDR3 DNA sequence: TGTGCCACAGAGCGGGGTATTTCCCCGGAAAAACTGTTTTTT. Encoded protein: CATERGISPEKLFF.

The rearrangement joins TRBV7-2 to TRBJ2-3; a weak D match, TRBD2 (5 bases). The CDR3 loop spans 16 amino acids. Germline CDR1 is SGHTA and CDR2 is FQGNSA. Trimming took off 5 bases at V and 0 bases at J, with 15 bases between the two ends. The CDR3 here is CASSQTGRASTDTQYF. The CDR3 nucleotides read TGTGCCAGCAGCCAAACGGGAAGGGCTAGCACAGATACGCAGTATTTT.

CDR3 loop: CASSRRRDVQETQYF. In DNA, the CDR3 is TGTGCCAGCTCACGACGGCGGGATGTCCAAGAGACCCAGTACTTC. The chain employs TRBV18 and TRBJ2-5; TRBD2 might be the D (6 bases). The CDR3 contains 15 residues. Trimming left V 4 bases short and J 1 base short, with 13 bases between. Germline V gene data show CDR1 as KGHSH and CDR2 as LQKENI.

This clone occurred a few times. The V call is TRBV19, the J call TRBJ2-2, with 15 bases fitting TRBD2. The germline gives CDR1 LNHDA, CDR2 SQIVND (reference sequence). The CDR3 spans 18 residues. V gave up 3 bases and J gave up 6 bases; unmatched junction bases: 8. Here the CDR3 reads CASSIRTSGGAMAGELFF. The CDR3 nucleotides read TGTGCCAGTAGTATCCGGACTAGCGGGGGGGCCATGGCCGGGGAGCTGTTTTTT.

The gene calls are TRBV6-5 and TRBJ2-5, with no clear D. CDR1 is MNHEY and CDR2 is SVGAGI in the germline V gene. The V end was cut by 5 bases, the J end by 4 bases, with 11 bases between. This CDR3 spans 13 amino acids. The CDR3 loop is CASSELPIETQYF. The DNA for the CDR3 is TGTGCCAGCAGTGAACTCCCTATAGAGACCCAGTACTTC.

CDR3 protein: CASSKLRGAYEQYF. The CDR3 DNA reads TGTGCCAGCAGCAAATTACGGGGAGCGTACGAGCAGTACTTC. This chain links TRBV11-2 with TRBJ2-7; tentative D call: TRBD2 (5 bases). The V gene lost 5 bases and the J gene lost 4 bases, with 15 bases spanning the gap. Germline V gene data show CDR1 as SGHAT and CDR2 as FQNNGV. This CDR3 spans 14 amino acids.

This clone was counted a few times. V gene TRBV5-1 combines with J gene TRBJ2-1, with a weak D call TRBD1 (5 bases). This CDR3 is built from 15 residues. Germline loops: CDR1 SGHRS, CDR2 YFSETQ. V lost 0 bases to trimming and J lost 7 bases, with 14 bases between them. The CDR3 region has the DNA TGCGCCAGCAGCTTGGCGGTGGGCAGGGAAAATGAGCAGTTCTTC. Its translation is CASSLAVGRENEQFF. The whole variable domain, remainder taken from reference TRBV5-1 and TRBJ2-1, is KAGVTQTPRYLIKTRGQQVTLSCSPISGHRSVSWYQQTPGQGLQFLFEYFSETQRNKGNFPGRFSGRQFSNSRSEMNVSTLELGDSALYLCASSLAVGRENEQFFGPGTRLTVL.

This rearrangement joins TRBV6-5 to TRBJ2-2; D possibly corresponds to TRBD1 (5 bases). CDR1 is MNHEY and CDR2 is SVGAGI in the germline V gene. This CDR3 region has 14 residues. V gave up 6 bases and J gave up 4 bases, with 12 bases separating them. The CDR3 protein is CASRGAQGTGELFF. CDR3 coding DNA: TGTGCCAGCAGAGGGGCGCAGGGCACCGGGGAGCTGTTTTTT.

This rearrangement joins TRBV5-1 to TRBJ2-1; TRBD2 matches at 9 bases. The germline V gene has CDR1 SGHRS and CDR2 YFSETQ. This CDR3 has 18 residues. V trimming: 4 bases; J trimming: 5 bases; junction bases outside the gene matches: 16. CDR3 nucleotide sequence: TGCGCCAGCAGCCCCATCCCCAGCGGGAGGTGGGATAACAATGAGCAGTTCTTC. This codes for CASSPIPSGRWDNNEQFF.

The chain has TRBV28 and TRBJ2-5; 9 bases match TRBD2. Trimming cost V 2 bases and J 1 base; bases outside gene matches: 2. The germline V gene encodes CDR1 MDHEN and CDR2 SYDVKM. The CDR3 runs to 15 residues. CDR3 nucleotides: TGTGCCAGCAGTTTAGCGGGAGGGGCCCAAGAGACCCAGTACTTC. Translated, it gives CASSLAGGAQETQYF.

V gene TRBV7-2 combines with J gene TRBJ2-2; weak D call: TRBD2 (5 bases). Per the germline V gene, CDR1 is SGHTA and CDR2 is FQGNSA. The CDR3 contains 15 residues. V was shortened by 1 base and J by 10 bases, with 16 bases between the two germline ends. The CDR3 DNA reads as TGTGCCAGCAGCTTAGTCCGTCTTGCCCTAGCGGAGCTGTTTTTT. It yields the protein CASSLVRLALAELFF.

This chain connects TRBV10-3 to TRBJ2-1; 9 nucleotides align to TRBD1. The V and J ends lost 6 bases and 4 bases, in that order; junction bases with no gene match: 4. The length of the CDR3 is 14 residues. Per germline, CDR1 ENHRY and CDR2 SYGVKD. The CDR3 region is CAISLGQGYNEQFF. The CDR3 bases are TGTGCCATCAGCCTCGGACAGGGGTACAATGAGCAGTTCTTC.

The sample holds one count of this clone. V gene TRBV9 combines with J gene TRBJ2-2; TRBD2 matches at 16 bases. The CDR3 contains 17 residues. CDR1 is SGDLS, CDR2 YYNGEE, per germline. Trimming cost V 5 bases and J 8 bases; bases outside gene matches: 9. CDR3 DNA: TGTGCCAGCAGTGCCAGGGGACTAGCGGGGGGGAAGGGGGAGCTGTTTTTT. Protein product: CASSARGLAGGKGELFF.

This chain joins TRBV9 and TRBJ1-2, with D uncertain. The CDR3 runs to 14 residues. CDR1 SGDLS and CDR2 YYNGEE come from the germline V gene. V was clipped by 3 bases and J by 8 bases, with 17 bases between them. The CDR3 nucleotides read TGTGCCAGCAGCGCTCACCGGGCCTCGGGGGGCTACACCTTC. Amino acids: CASSAHRASGGYTF.

The chain uses TRBV7-6 and TRBJ2-5; the match to TRBD2 covers 15 bases. This CDR3 has 17 amino acids. Trimming removed 5 bases from V and 2 bases from J; junction bases left unmatched: 6. The germline V gene has CDR1 SGHVS and CDR2 FNYEAQ. The CDR3 spells CASSVTGTSGGQETQYF. CDR3 coding DNA: TGTGCCAGCAGCGTTACCGGGACTAGCGGGGGGCAAGAGACCCAGTACTTC.